The clone carrying this TCR beta chain was seen only a few times. Its matching antigen is unknown. Every patient was untreated before thyroid surgery. Under the authors' procedure: Differences in CDR3 between clinicopathological groups were drawn on to build a classifier intended to discriminate distant-metastatic papillary thyroid cancer patients. With MiXCR, TCRdb reprocessed the PCR reads. TCRdb's processing, not the study's, gives the V and J calls here. The sample records 20,000 to 25,000 clones, 20% being singletons. The sample comes from a study of metastatic and nonmetastatic thyroid tumors. At the level of the study: It was across blood and tumor or nodule tissue from malignant and benign thyroid patients that repertoires were compared. Overall study results and limits: Relative to benign nodules, malignant thyroid tumors were reportedly characterized by significantly elevated TCR beta diversity in blood and tumor.

CDR3 length: 15 amino acids. Germline loops: CDR1 SNHLY, CDR2 FYNNEI. The V gene lost 3 bases and the J gene lost 5 bases, with 17 bases spanning the gap. The V and J genes are TRBV2 and TRBJ2-7; D possibly matches TRBD1 or TRBD2 (5 bases each). Sequences were obtained from blood. The sequence was collected from a female donor with papillary thyroid cancer or a benign thyroid nodule (not recorded which). Some clones in this sample may be carry-over from other donors' samples. CDR3 amino acids: CASSETIGASHEQYF. CDR3 nucleotides: TGTGCCAGCAGTGAGACTATCGGGGCCTCTCACGAGCAGTACTTC. The full variable domain, with the rest looked up from reference TRBV2 and TRBJ2-7, is EPEVTQTPSHQVTQMGQEVILRCVPISNHLYFYWYRQILGQKVEFLVSFYNNEISEKSEIFDDQFSVERPDGSNFTLKIRSTKLEDSAMYFCASSETIGASHEQYFGPGTRLTVT.